These T cell receptor beta chains were read from a single sample in a study of blood T cells in healthy people across ages. TCRdb processed the 5' RACE reads anew with MiXCR; each CDR3 protein has one entry. The sample lists some 760,000 distinct CDR3 sequences; more than 20% were seen once. These data were also reused for a study on T cells of mothers and their children.

Sequencing was done on a sample of blood. The receptors stem from a boy between 10 and 17 years old in good health. The CDR3 runs from the conserved cysteine through the conserved F or W. Fields, in order: J gene, V gene, clone size, D gene, CDR3 protein, CDR3 DNA. The D gene is left open where the match is weak. Size is stated for part of the rows, as once, few or many counts, or as a class when the clone is expanded.

j_gene: TRBJ2-7
v_gene: TRBV14
abundance: few
d_gene: TRBD2
CDR3aa: CASSQITGGASGQSYEQYF
CDR3nt: TGTGCCAGCAGCCAAATAACAGGTGGGGCTAGCGGGCAATCCTACGAGCAGTACTTC

j_gene: TRBJ2-1
v_gene: TRBV20-1
abundance: -
d_gene: -
CDR3aa: CSATGLNGGEGSYNEQFF
CDR3nt: TGCAGTGCTACAGGATTGAATGGGGGAGAAGGGTCCTACAATGAGCAGTTCTTC

j_gene: TRBJ2-1
v_gene: TRBV12-3/TRBV12-4
abundance: -
d_gene: TRBD1
CDR3aa: CTSSSYRQGAGNEQFF
CDR3nt: TGTACCAGCAGTTCCTATCGACAGGGGGCTGGGAATGAGCAGTTCTTC

j_gene: TRBJ1-5
v_gene: TRBV2
abundance: few
d_gene: -
CDR3aa: CASSAPWGADNQPQHF
CDR3nt: TGTGCCAGCAGTGCCCCCTGGGGGGCGGACAATCAGCCCCAGCATTTT

j_gene: TRBJ2-5
v_gene: TRBV15
abundance: -
d_gene: TRBD2
CDR3aa: CATSRSGTSGQETQYF
CDR3nt: TGTGCCACCAGCAGAAGCGGGACTAGCGGCCAAGAGACCCAGTACTTC

j_gene: TRBJ2-5
v_gene: TRBV2
abundance: few
d_gene: TRBD2
CDR3aa: CASKVLAGKETQYF
CDR3nt: TGTGCCAGCAAGGTCCTAGCGGGTAAAGAGACCCAGTACTTC

j_gene: TRBJ1-2
v_gene: TRBV5-1
abundance: -
d_gene: -
CDR3aa: CASRRGSASANYGYTF
CDR3nt: TGCGCCAGCAGAAGGGGCAGCGCCTCAGCTAACTATGGCTACACCTTC

j_gene: TRBJ1-2
v_gene: TRBV20-1
abundance: -
d_gene: -
CDR3aa: CSARDPWDYGYTF
CDR3nt: TGCAGTGCTAGAGATCCCTGGGACTATGGCTACACCTTC

j_gene: TRBJ1-1
v_gene: TRBV7-2
abundance: few
d_gene: -
CDR3aa: CASSLGAGALYTEAFF
CDR3nt: TGTGCCAGCAGCTTGGGGGCGGGGGCGTTGTACACTGAAGCTTTCTTT

j_gene: TRBJ2-5
v_gene: TRBV18
abundance: many
d_gene: -
CDR3aa: CASSLGLTETQYF
CDR3nt: TGTGCCAGCTCACTCGGATTAACAGAGACCCAGTACTTC

j_gene: TRBJ2-5
v_gene: TRBV6-1
abundance: many
d_gene: TRBD2
CDR3aa: CASSAQTSGGYTQETQYF
CDR3nt: TGTGCCAGCAGTGCCCAGACTAGCGGGGGTTATACCCAAGAGACCCAGTACTTC

j_gene: TRBJ2-5
v_gene: TRBV4-3
abundance: -
d_gene: -
CDR3aa: CASSQEGGAKETQYF
CDR3nt: TGCGCCAGCAGCCAAGAAGGGGGGGCAAAAGAGACCCAGTACTTC

j_gene: TRBJ1-1
v_gene: TRBV6-5
abundance: once
d_gene: -
CDR3aa: CASSSFGGRPEAFF
CDR3nt: TGTGCCAGCAGTTCTTTCGGAGGAAGGCCTGAAGCTTTCTTT

j_gene: TRBJ2-7
v_gene: TRBV30
abundance: -
d_gene: TRBD1
CDR3aa: CAWRAGTGLGGDTHEQYF
CDR3nt: TGTGCCTGGAGAGCCGGGACAGGGCTGGGGGGCGATACCCACGAGCAGTACTTC

j_gene: TRBJ1-2
v_gene: TRBV5-6
abundance: -
d_gene: TRBD1
CDR3aa: CASYQLRDRANYGYTF
CDR3nt: TGTGCCAGCTACCAACTCCGGGACAGAGCTAACTATGGCTACACCTTC

j_gene: TRBJ2-1
v_gene: TRBV4-3
abundance: once
d_gene: TRBD1
CDR3aa: CASSVNRGLEQFF
CDR3nt: TGCGCCAGCAGCGTAAACAGGGGGCTTGAGCAGTTCTTC

j_gene: TRBJ2-7
v_gene: TRBV29-1
abundance: few
d_gene: TRBD2
CDR3aa: CNVEDTGGPYEQYF
CDR3nt: TGCAACGTTGAAGATACGGGAGGGCCCTACGAGCAGTACTTC

j_gene: TRBJ2-7
v_gene: TRBV5-1
abundance: -
d_gene: TRBD2
CDR3aa: CASSGASGWSSYEQYF
CDR3nt: TGCGCCAGCAGTGGGGCTAGCGGCTGGAGCTCCTACGAGCAGTACTTC

j_gene: TRBJ2-2
v_gene: TRBV6-1
abundance: few
d_gene: -
CDR3aa: CASRPGQYTGELFF
CDR3nt: TGTGCCAGCAGGCCGGGACAATACACCGGGGAGCTGTTTTTT

j_gene: TRBJ2-7
v_gene: TRBV12-5
abundance: -
d_gene: -
CDR3aa: CASGLAQLFRSHEQYF
CDR3nt: TGTGCTAGTGGTTTGGCTCAATTGTTTCGGAGTCACGAGCAGTACTTC

j_gene: TRBJ1-6
v_gene: TRBV5-5
abundance: few
d_gene: TRBD1
CDR3aa: CASSPNPGTANSPLHF
CDR3nt: TGTGCCAGCAGCCCAAATCCCGGGACAGCTAATTCACCCCTCCACTTT

j_gene: TRBJ2-1
v_gene: TRBV4-1
abundance: -
d_gene: -
CDR3aa: CASSQVHQGNNEQFF
CDR3nt: TGCGCCAGCAGCCAAGTTCATCAGGGAAACAATGAGCAGTTCTTC

j_gene: TRBJ2-1
v_gene: TRBV4-3
abundance: -
d_gene: -
CDR3aa: CASTPGGTAYNEQFF
CDR3nt: TGCGCCAGCACCCCGGGGGGGACAGCTTACAATGAGCAGTTCTTC

j_gene: TRBJ2-5
v_gene: TRBV5-1
abundance: -
d_gene: -
CDR3aa: CASSAGTGFETQYF
CDR3nt: TGCGCCAGCAGCGCCGGGACGGGGTTTGAGACCCAGTACTTC

j_gene: TRBJ2-1
v_gene: TRBV7-2
abundance: -
d_gene: TRBD2
CDR3aa: CASSSQPLLAGISYNEQFF
CDR3nt: TGTGCCAGCAGCTCCCAGCCCTTACTAGCGGGGATATCCTACAATGAGCAGTTCTTC

j_gene: TRBJ2-3
v_gene: TRBV7-9
abundance: -
d_gene: -
CDR3aa: CASSSGTYSTDTQYF
CDR3nt: TGTGCCAGCAGCTCCGGGACATATAGCACAGATACGCAGTATTTT

j_gene: TRBJ2-3
v_gene: TRBV20-1
abundance: few
d_gene: -
CDR3aa: CSARGHVKGDTQYF
CDR3nt: TGCAGTGCTAGAGGTCACGTAAAGGGGGATACGCAGTATTTT

j_gene: TRBJ2-2
v_gene: TRBV19
abundance: -
d_gene: TRBD2
CDR3aa: CASLAGNTGELFF
CDR3nt: TGTGCCAGCCTAGCGGGGAACACCGGGGAGCTGTTTTTT